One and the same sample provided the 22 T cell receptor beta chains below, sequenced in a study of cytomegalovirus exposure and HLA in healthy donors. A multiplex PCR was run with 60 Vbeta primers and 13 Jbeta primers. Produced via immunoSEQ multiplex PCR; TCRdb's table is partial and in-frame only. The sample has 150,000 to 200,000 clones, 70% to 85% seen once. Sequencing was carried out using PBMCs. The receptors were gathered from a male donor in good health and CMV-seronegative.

The CDR3, as DNA: TGTGCCAGCAGCGTTGACGCAGGGATGAACACTGAAGCTTTCTTT. Its translation is CASSVDAGMNTEAFF. The chain recombines TRBV5-4 with TRBJ1-1, with D tentatively TRBD1 (5 bases). Germline V gene lookup returns CDR1 SGHNT and CDR2 YYREEE (reference sequence). The CDR3 is 15 amino acids. V was clipped by 4 bases and J by 0 bases, with 13 bases between them.

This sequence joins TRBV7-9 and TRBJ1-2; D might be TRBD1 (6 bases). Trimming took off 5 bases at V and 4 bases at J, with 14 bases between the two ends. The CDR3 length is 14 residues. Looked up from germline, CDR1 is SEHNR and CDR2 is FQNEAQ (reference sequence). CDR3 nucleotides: TGTGCCAGCAGCGGACAGCTAAGGGGCTATGGCTACACCTTC. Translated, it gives CASSGQLRGYGYTF.

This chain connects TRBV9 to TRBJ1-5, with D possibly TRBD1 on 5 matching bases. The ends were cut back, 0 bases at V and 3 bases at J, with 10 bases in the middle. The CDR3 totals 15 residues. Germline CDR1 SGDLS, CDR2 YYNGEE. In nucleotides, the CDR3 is TGTGCCAGCAGCGTAGGGCAGGGCCTCAATCAGCCCCAGCATTTT. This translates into CASSVGQGLNQPQHF.

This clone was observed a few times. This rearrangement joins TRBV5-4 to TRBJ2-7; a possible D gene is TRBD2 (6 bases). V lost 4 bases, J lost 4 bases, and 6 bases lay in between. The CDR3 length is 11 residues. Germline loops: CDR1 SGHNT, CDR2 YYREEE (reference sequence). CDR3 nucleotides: TGTGCCAGCAGCGGGGGGTACGAGCAGTACTTC. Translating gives CASSGGYEQYF. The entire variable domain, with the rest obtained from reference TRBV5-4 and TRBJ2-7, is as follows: ETGVTQSPTHLIKTRGQQVTLRCSSQSGHNTVSWYQQALGQGPQFIFQYYREEENGRGNFPPRFSGLQFPNYSSELNVNALELDDSALYLCASSGGYEQYFGPGTRLTVT.

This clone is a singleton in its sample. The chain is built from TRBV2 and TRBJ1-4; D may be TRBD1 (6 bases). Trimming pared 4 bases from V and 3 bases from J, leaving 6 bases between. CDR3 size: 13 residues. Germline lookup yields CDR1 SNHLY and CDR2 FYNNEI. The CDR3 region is CASSGQANEKLFF. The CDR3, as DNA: TGTGCCAGCAGTGGACAGGCTAATGAAAAACTGTTTTTT. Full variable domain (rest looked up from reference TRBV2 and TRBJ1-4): EPEVTQTPSHQVTQMGQEVILRCVPISNHLYFYWYRQILGQKVEFLVSFYNNEISEKSEIFDDQFSVERPDGSNFTLKIRSTKLEDSAMYFCASSGQANEKLFFGSGTQLSVL.

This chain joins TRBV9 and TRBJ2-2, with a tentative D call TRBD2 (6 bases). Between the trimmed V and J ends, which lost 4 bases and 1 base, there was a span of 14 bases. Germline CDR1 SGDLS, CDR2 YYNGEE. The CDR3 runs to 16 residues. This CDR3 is CASSPRGDLNTGELFF. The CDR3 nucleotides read TGTGCCAGCAGCCCGAGAGGGGACTTGAACACCGGGGAGCTGTTTTTT.

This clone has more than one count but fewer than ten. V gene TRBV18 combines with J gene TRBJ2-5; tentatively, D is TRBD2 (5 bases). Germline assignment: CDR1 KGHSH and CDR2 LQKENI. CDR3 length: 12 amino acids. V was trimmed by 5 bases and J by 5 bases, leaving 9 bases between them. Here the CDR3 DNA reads TGTGCCAGCTCAGGAAGAGGGGAGACCCAGTACTTC. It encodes CASSGRGETQYF.

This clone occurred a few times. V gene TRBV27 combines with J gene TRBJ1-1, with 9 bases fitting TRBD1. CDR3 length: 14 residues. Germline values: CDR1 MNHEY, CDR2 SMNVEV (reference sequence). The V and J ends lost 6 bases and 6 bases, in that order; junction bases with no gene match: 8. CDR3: CASRTTGGGAEAFF. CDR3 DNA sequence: TGTGCCAGCAGGACCACAGGGGGCGGGGCTGAAGCTTTCTTT.

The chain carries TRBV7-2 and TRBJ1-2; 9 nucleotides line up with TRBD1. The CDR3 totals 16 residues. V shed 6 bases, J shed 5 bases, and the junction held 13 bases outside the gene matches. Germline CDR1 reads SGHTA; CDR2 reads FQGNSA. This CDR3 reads CASSPEGTGQGYGYTF. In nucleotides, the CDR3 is TGTGCCAGCAGTCCGGAGGGGACAGGGCAAGGGTATGGCTACACCTTC.

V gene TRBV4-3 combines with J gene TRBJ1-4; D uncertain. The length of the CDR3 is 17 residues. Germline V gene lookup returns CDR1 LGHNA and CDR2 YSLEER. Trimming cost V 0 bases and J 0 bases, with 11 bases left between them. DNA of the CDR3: TGCGCCAGCAGCCAAGAACACAGACCCACAACTAATGAAAAACTGTTTTTT. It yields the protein CASSQEHRPTTNEKLFF.

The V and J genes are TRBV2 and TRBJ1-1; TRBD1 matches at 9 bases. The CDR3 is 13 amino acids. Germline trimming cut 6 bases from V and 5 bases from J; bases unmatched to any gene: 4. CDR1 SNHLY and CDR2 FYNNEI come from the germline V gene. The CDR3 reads CASRTGGWTEAFF. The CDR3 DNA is TGTGCCAGCAGGACAGGGGGTTGGACTGAAGCTTTCTTT.

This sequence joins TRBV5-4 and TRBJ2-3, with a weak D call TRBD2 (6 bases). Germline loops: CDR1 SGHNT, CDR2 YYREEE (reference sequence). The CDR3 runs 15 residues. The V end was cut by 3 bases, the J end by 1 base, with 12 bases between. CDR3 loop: CASSSGTARTDTQYF. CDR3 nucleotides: TGTGCCAGCAGCTCCGGGACTGCACGCACAGATACGCAGTATTTT. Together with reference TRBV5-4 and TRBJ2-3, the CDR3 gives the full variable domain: ETGVTQSPTHLIKTRGQQVTLRCSSQSGHNTVSWYQQALGQGPQFIFQYYREEENGRGNFPPRFSGLQFPNYSSELNVNALELDDSALYLCASSSGTARTDTQYFGPGTRLTVL.

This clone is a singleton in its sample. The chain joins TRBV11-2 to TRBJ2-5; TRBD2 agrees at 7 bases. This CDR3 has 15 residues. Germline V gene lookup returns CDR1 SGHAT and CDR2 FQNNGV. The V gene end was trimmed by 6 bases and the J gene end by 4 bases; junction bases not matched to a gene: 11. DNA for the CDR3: TGTGCCAGCAGTGGGAGAGGGAGGGCCCGAGAGACCCAGTACTTC. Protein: CASSGRGRARETQYF.

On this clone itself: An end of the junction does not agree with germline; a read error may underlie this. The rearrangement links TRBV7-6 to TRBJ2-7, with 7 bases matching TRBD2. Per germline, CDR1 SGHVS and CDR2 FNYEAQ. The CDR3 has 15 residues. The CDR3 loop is CANSLESGDSYEQYF. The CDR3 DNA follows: TGTGCCAACAGCTTAGAGAGCGGGGATTCCTACGAGCAGTACTTC. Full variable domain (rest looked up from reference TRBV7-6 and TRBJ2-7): GAGVSQSPRYKVTKRGQDVALRCDPISGHVSLYWYRQALGQGPEFLTYFNYEAQQDKSGLPNDRFSAERPEGSISTLTIQRTEQRDSAMYRCANSLESGDSYEQYFGPGTRLTVT.

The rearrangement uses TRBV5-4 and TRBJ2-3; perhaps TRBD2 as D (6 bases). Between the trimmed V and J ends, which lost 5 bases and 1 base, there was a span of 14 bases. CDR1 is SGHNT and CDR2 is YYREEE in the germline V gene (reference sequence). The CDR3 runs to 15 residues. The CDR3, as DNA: TGTGCCAGCAGTTGGGACTTTTTGGGCACAGATACGCAGTATTTT. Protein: CASSWDFLGTDTQYF.

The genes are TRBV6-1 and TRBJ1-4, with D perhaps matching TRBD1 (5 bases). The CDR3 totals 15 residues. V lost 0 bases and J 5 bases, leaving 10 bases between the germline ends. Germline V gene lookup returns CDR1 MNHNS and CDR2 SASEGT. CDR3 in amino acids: CASSEAGLTNEKLFF. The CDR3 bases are TGTGCCAGCAGTGAAGCGGGACTGACGAATGAAAAACTGTTTTTT.

The CDR3 here is CASSLTSGRADEQFF. Written as DNA, the CDR3 is TGTGCCAGCAGCCTCACTAGCGGGAGGGCCGATGAGCAGTTCTTC. The J gene is TRBJ2-1, the V gene TRBV7-2, with 13 bases that match TRBD2. Germline CDR1 is SGHTA and CDR2 is FQGNSA. The CDR3 length is 15 residues. V was clipped by 5 bases and J by 8 bases; unmatched bases: 6.

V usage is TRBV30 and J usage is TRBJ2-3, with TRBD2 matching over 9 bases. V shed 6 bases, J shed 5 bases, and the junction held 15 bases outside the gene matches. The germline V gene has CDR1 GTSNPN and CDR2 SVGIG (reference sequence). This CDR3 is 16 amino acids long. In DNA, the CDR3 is TGTGCCTGCGCCGGGGTTGGCGGGAGGGCGAGAGATACGCAGTATTTT. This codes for CACAGVGGRARDTQYF.

CDR3 nucleotide sequence: TGTGCCAGCAGCCCCCAGGGGCAGGGCCAGCCCCAGCATTTT. Translation gives CASSPQGQGQPQHF. The chain recombines TRBV6-5 with TRBJ1-5; perhaps TRBD1 as D (6 bases). Trimming stripped 6 bases from V and 7 bases from J, with 16 bases between. The CDR3 extends over 14 amino acids. Germline-derived CDR1 and CDR2 are MNHEY and SVGAGI.

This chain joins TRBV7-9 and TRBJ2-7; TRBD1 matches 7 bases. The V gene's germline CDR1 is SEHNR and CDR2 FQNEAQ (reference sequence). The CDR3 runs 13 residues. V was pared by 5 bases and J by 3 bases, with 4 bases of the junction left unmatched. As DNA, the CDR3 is TGTGCCAGCAGCCACGGGACAGACTACGAGCAGTACTTC. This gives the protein CASSHGTDYEQYF.

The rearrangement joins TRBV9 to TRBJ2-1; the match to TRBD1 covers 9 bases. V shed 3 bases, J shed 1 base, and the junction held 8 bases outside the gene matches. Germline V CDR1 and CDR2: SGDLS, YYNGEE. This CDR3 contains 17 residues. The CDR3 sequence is CASSATGGVGSYNEQFF. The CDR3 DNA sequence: TGTGCCAGCAGCGCCACAGGGGGCGTTGGGTCCTACAATGAGCAGTTCTTC.

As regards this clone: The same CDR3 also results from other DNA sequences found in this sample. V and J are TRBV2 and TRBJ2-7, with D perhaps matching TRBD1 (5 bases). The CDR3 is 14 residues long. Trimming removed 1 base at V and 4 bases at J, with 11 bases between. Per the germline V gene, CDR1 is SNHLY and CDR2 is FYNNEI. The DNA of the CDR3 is TGTGCCAGCAGTGAAGGCTTAGCAGGGTACGAGCAGTACTTC. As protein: CASSEGLAGYEQYF.